The 12 T cell receptor beta chains below come from one sample, sequenced in a study of blood T cell repertoires in COVID-19. Assay: immunoSEQ multiplex PCR; the TCRdb copy retains only in-frame clones and omits some. The table includes 200,000 to 250,000 clones, 85% detected once. Sequenced sample: PBMCs or T cells enriched from blood (not recorded which). Receptors originate from a woman aged 45-60 years with acute COVID-19.

The chain uses TRBV18 and TRBJ1-5; tentative D call: TRBD1 (6 bases). CDR1 is KGHSH and CDR2 is LQKENI in the germline V gene. The CDR3 sequence is 11 residues long. V was trimmed by 2 bases and J by 11 bases, leaving 7 bases between them. The CDR3 coding sequence is TGTGCCAGCTCACCAGGGGGCGCCCAGCATTTT. It encodes CASSPGGAQHF.

The chain is built from TRBV7-8 and TRBJ1-5; D unclear. The V gene's germline CDR1 is SGHVS and CDR2 FQNEAQ. The CDR3 spans 12 residues. V dropped 1 base and J dropped 11 bases, with 9 bases sitting between them. CDR3 coding DNA: TGTGCCAGCAGCTTAGAAGCCGGGACCCAGCATTTT. It translates to CASSLEAGTQHF. Full variable domain (outside the CDR3, taken from reference TRBV7-8 and TRBJ1-5): GAGVSQSPRYKVAKRGQDVALRCDPISGHVSLFWYQQALGQGPEFLTYFQNEAQLDKSGLPSDRFFAERPEGSVSTLKIQRTQQEDSAVYLCASSLEAGTQHFGDGTRLSIL.

This sequence joins TRBV7-6 and TRBJ2-2; TRBD2 matches 14 bases. The J segment lost 5 bases and the V segment lost 5 bases, leaving 7 bases of the junction unmatched. The CDR3 is made up of 17 amino acids. CDR1 is SGHVS and CDR2 is FNYEAQ in the germline V gene. For the CDR3, the DNA is TGTGCCAGCAGCACCCGGACTAGCGGGGGGCGTACCGGGGAGCTGTTTTTT. This codes for CASSTRTSGGRTGELFF.

The chain is built from TRBV19 and TRBJ1-6; 9 bases line up with TRBD1. This CDR3 spans 15 amino acids. Trimming took 7 bases from V and 10 from J; bases not matched to a gene: 11. The germline V gene has CDR1 LNHDA and CDR2 SQIVND (reference sequence). The CDR3 spells CASTAPGTGWSPLHF. CDR3 bases: TGTGCCAGTACCGCGCCTGGGACAGGGTGGTCACCCCTCCACTTT.

V is TRBV9 and J is TRBJ2-3, with D tentatively TRBD2 (6 bases). Trimming cost V 0 bases and J 2 bases, with 19 bases left between them. Germline CDR1 SGDLS, CDR2 YYNGEE. The length of the CDR3 is 18 residues. CDR3 nucleotide sequence: TGTGCCAGCAGCGTAGAACCCCCCGGGGGTCCCATCACAGATACGCAGTATTTT. This sequence encodes CASSVEPPGGPITDTQYF.

This chain joins TRBV21-1 and TRBJ2-5; the DNA was not used to check the table's D call, TRBD2. TRBV21-1 is assigned pseudogene status. There are 20 residues in the CDR3. CDR3 in amino acids: CASSLQRAGTSGGAWETQYF. CDR3 bases: TGTGCCAGCAGCTTACAACGGGCCGGGACTAGCGGGGGGGCCTGGGAGACCCAGTACTTC.

The chain joins TRBV9 to TRBJ2-5, with a tentative D call TRBD2 (6 bases). CDR1 and CDR2 (germline): SGDLS, YYNGEE. The CDR3 has 16 residues. Trimming took 0 bases from V and 2 from J, leaving 14 bases between them. Here the CDR3 reads CASSVAPTSSQETQYF. In DNA form, the CDR3 reads TGTGCCAGCAGCGTAGCCCCGACTAGTTCGCAAGAGACCCAGTACTTC.

CDR3 DNA sequence: TGTGCCAGCAGTTACCTGGGGACTAGCGCCAATGAGCAGTTCTTC. It encodes CASSYLGTSANEQFF. The chain employs TRBV6-5 and TRBJ2-1, with TRBD2 identical over 10 bases. Germline-derived CDR1 and CDR2 are MNHEY and SVGAGI. J lost 6 bases, V lost 2 bases, and 4 bases had no gene match. This CDR3 contains 15 residues.

CDR3 loop: CASREQGGQETQYF. CDR3 nucleotides: TGTGCCAGCAGAGAACAGGGAGGCCAAGAGACCCAGTACTTC. J is TRBJ2-5 and V is TRBV2; either TRBD1 or TRBD2 may supply D (6 bases each). The CDR3 extends over 14 amino acids. Germline loops: CDR1 SNHLY, CDR2 FYNNEI. Trimming removed 6 bases at V and 1 base at J, with 12 bases between. Full variable domain (rest looked up from reference TRBV2 and TRBJ2-5): EPEVTQTPSHQVTQMGQEVILRCVPISNHLYFYWYRQILGQKVEFLVSFYNNEISEKSEIFDDQFSVERPDGSNFTLKIRSTKLEDSAMYFCASREQGGQETQYFGPGTRLLVL.

V is TRBV6-1 and J is TRBJ1-5; tentative D call: TRBD1 (6 bases). From germline, CDR1 is MNHNS and CDR2 SASEGT. V lost 2 bases and J lost 6, with 17 bases in between. The CDR3 loop spans 16 amino acids. CDR3 amino acids: CASSERMGAGGQPQHF. The DNA for the CDR3 is TGTGCCAGCAGTGAACGTATGGGGGCGGGAGGTCAGCCCCAGCATTTT.

The CDR3 reads CASSEDRSYEQYF. The CDR3 nucleotides are TGTGCCAGCAGTGAGGACAGATCCTACGAGCAGTACTTC. The gene calls are TRBV5-8 and TRBJ2-7; D may be TRBD1 (6 bases). The CDR3 loop spans 13 amino acids. Trimming took 5 bases from V and 1 from J, leaving 10 bases between them. The germline gives CDR1 SGHTS, CDR2 YDEGEE. Full variable domain (outside the CDR3, taken from reference TRBV5-8 and TRBJ2-7): EAGVTQSPTHLIKTRGQQATLRCSPISGHTSVYWYQQALGLGLQFLLWYDEGEERNRGNFPPRFSGRQFPNYSSELNVNALELEDSALYLCASSEDRSYEQYFGPGTRLTVT.

This clone has just a few counts. An end of the junction differs from the germline gene, which may be a read error. The chain carries TRBV7-2 and TRBJ1-2; 8 bases align to TRBD1. CDR3 length: 11 residues. CDR1 and CDR2 (germline): SGHTA, FQGNSA. The CDR3 region is CASSLGRQGAF. The DNA of the CDR3 is TGTGCCAGCAGCTTAGGTCGGCAGGGGGCTTTC. Full variable domain (missing parts from reference TRBV7-2 and TRBJ1-2): GAGVSQSPSNKVTEKGKDVELRCDPISGHTALYWYRQSLGQGLEFLIYFQGNSAPDKSGLPSDRFSAERTGGSVSTLTIQRTQQEDSAVYLCASSLGRQGAFGSGTRLTVV.